This TCR beta chain was observed in a study of blood T cells in healthy people across ages. Study information: Capturing about one barcoded beta molecule per two T cells was achieved by template switching.

This clonotype has only a few counts. Trimming cost V 5 bases and J 2 bases; bases outside gene matches: 8. Germline CDR1 DFQATT, CDR2 SNEGSKA (reference sequence). CDR3 length equals 15 residues. Through a sample-barcoded 5' primer and a J-beta primer mix, a second PCR was run for 7 to 11 cycles. A tag from a template-switch adaptor with 12 random nucleotides marked each cDNA molecule. Using its own MiXCR run on the 5' RACE reads, TCRdb lists one record per CDR3 protein. The sample consists of over 1,500,000 distinct CDR3 sequences, around half of them appearing once. Sequenced: blood. The TCR originated in a woman in her forties in good health. This rearrangement joins TRBV20-1 to TRBJ2-5, with 10 bases aligning to TRBD2. The CDR3 sequence is CSAYSGLAAQETQYF. CDR3 in DNA: TGCAGTGCTTATTCCGGACTAGCGGCACAAGAGACCCAGTACTTC.